One and the same sample provided the 28 T cell receptor beta chains below, sequenced in a study of T cell responses to AZD1222 COVID-19 vaccine. The data were produced by immunoSEQ multiplex PCR, yet TCRdb's version contains in-frame clones alone and is incomplete. The table has fewer than 250,000 clones, 85% to 95% seen once. Sequencing was performed on peripheral blood, taken on day 0 of AZD1222 vaccination. These receptors originate from an adult in good health.

The gene calls are TRBV5-1 and TRBJ1-1; D gene unclear. There are 15 residues in the CDR3. V was pared by 4 bases and J by 0 bases, with 13 bases between. CDR1 and CDR2 from the germline V gene are SGHRS and YFSETQ. This chain's CDR3 is CASSLEEGLNTEAFF. The CDR3 region has the DNA TGCGCCAGCAGCCTGGAGGAAGGGTTGAACACTGAAGCTTTCTTT. Complete variable domain (other parts from reference TRBV5-1 and TRBJ1-1): KAGVTQTPRYLIKTRGQQVTLSCSPISGHRSVSWYQQTPGQGLQFLFEYFSETQRNKGNFPGRFSGRQFSNSRSEMNVSTLELGDSALYLCASSLEEGLNTEAFFGQGTRLTVV.

The CDR3 coding sequence is TGTGCCAGCAGCTTAGCAGACAGGTCATCGACGGGGGGCTACACCTTC. Its protein is CASSLADRSSTGGYTF. This chain joins TRBV7-9 and TRBJ1-2, with D possibly TRBD1 on 6 matching bases. Germline V CDR1 and CDR2: SEHNR, FQNEAQ (reference sequence). This CDR3 is built from 16 residues. The V end was cut by 0 bases, the J end by 8 bases, with 19 bases between.

This chain joins TRBV10-2 and TRBJ2-1; TRBD2 matches 11 bases. CDR3 length: 15 amino acids. Germline lookup yields CDR1 WSHSY and CDR2 SAAADI. With 8 bases clipped from V and 5 bases from J, the junction kept 8 bases outside the gene matches. CDR3: CASRLLAGVDNEQFF. Written as DNA, the CDR3 is TGCGCCAGCCGATTACTAGCGGGGGTCGACAATGAGCAGTTCTTC.

This chain uses TRBV24-1 with TRBJ2-1; D gene unclear. Trimming removed 4 bases at V and 3 bases at J, with 12 bases between. Germline values: CDR1 KGHDR, CDR2 SFDVKD. The CDR3 consists of 15 residues. CDR3 protein: CATSDPTRSYNEQFF. The DNA for the CDR3 is TGTGCCACCAGTGACCCGACACGGAGCTACAATGAGCAGTTCTTC.

The chain joins TRBV11-2 to TRBJ1-6, with a possible D match to TRBD1 (6 bases). Germline assignment: CDR1 SGHAT and CDR2 FQNNGV. CDR3 length: 16 residues. V was trimmed by 0 bases and J by 9 bases, leaving 15 bases between them. CDR3 DNA sequence: TGTGCCAGCAGCTTAGATAGGGGGACCGGACGTTCACCCCTCCACTTT. This gives the protein CASSLDRGTGRSPLHF.

This rearrangement joins TRBV11-2 to TRBJ2-5; D not certain. The CDR3 has 14 residues. Looked up from germline, CDR1 is SGHAT and CDR2 is FQNNGV. The germline V and J ends were trimmed by 4 bases and 5 bases, with 14 bases remaining between them. CDR3 in DNA: TGTGCCAGCAGCTCCCTACAAGGGCGGGAGACCCAGTACTTC. This gives the protein CASSSLQGRETQYF.

In this sample, this clone turned up once. The rearrangement links TRBV6-5 to TRBJ2-1; 9 bases are shared with TRBD1. Trimming took 5 bases from V and 9 from J; bases not matched to a gene: 8. Germline assignment: CDR1 MNHEY and CDR2 SVGAGI. The CDR3 runs 14 residues. The CDR3 nucleotides read TGTGCCAGCAGTCGCCCGGGACAGGGTAGTGAGCAGTTCTTC. Its translation: CASSRPGQGSEQFF.

V usage is TRBV7-3 and J usage is TRBJ2-1, with D possibly matching TRBD2 (7 bases). V lost 4 bases and J 7 bases, leaving 17 bases between the germline ends. This CDR3 comprises 15 residues. Germline-derived CDR1 and CDR2 are SGHTA and FQGTGA. DNA of the CDR3: TGTGCCAGCAGCTCACAGCGGGGACAAAAAAATGAGCAGTTCTTC. As protein: CASSSQRGQKNEQFF.

The chain links TRBV5-5 to TRBJ2-5, with 9 bases identical to TRBD2. J gave up 4 bases and V 4 bases, and 8 bases lay outside the gene matches. The V gene's germline CDR1 is SGHKS and CDR2 YYEKEE (reference sequence). This CDR3 has 15 residues. CDR3 in amino acids: CASSPGLARAETQYF. In nucleotides, the CDR3 is TGTGCCAGCAGCCCCGGACTAGCGAGGGCAGAGACCCAGTACTTC.

The chain has TRBV3-1 (or the pseudogene TRBV3-2) and TRBJ1-1; 8 nucleotides agree with TRBD1. Trimming at V came to 2 bases and at J to 10 bases, leaving 6 bases not matched to a gene. Germline lookup yields CDR1 LGHDT and CDR2 YNNKEL (reference sequence). This CDR3 has 13 residues. In nucleotides, the CDR3 is TGTGCCAGCAGCCAACCCCCAGGGGGCCGAGCTTTCTTT. Its translation is CASSQPPGGRAFF.

V gene TRBV18 combines with J gene TRBJ2-7; D is perhaps TRBD2 (6 bases). Trimming stripped 2 bases from V and 2 bases from J, with 7 bases between. The CDR3 is 13 amino acids. Germline CDR1 KGHSH, CDR2 LQKENI. The CDR3 DNA follows: TGTGCCAGCTCACCAGGGGGGACCTACGAGCAGTACTTC. It codes for CASSPGGTYEQYF.

This rearrangement joins TRBV5-6 to TRBJ1-5; D call uncertain. From germline, CDR1 is SGHDT and CDR2 YYEEEE. V lost 2 bases to trimming and J lost 5 bases, with 17 bases between them. CDR3 size: 16 residues. In nucleotides, the CDR3 is TGTGCCAGCAGCTTTAGAAACAGTGGGGAGGATCAGCCCCAGCATTTT. Translated, it gives CASSFRNSGEDQPQHF.

V usage is TRBV6-5 and J usage is TRBJ1-5; 12 nucleotides line up with TRBD1. The V and J ends lost 7 bases and 5 bases, in that order; junction bases with no gene match: 6. Germline assignment: CDR1 MNHEY and CDR2 SVGAGI. This CDR3 is 15 amino acids long. CDR3: CASTSGTGGDQPQHF. In DNA, the CDR3 is TGTGCCAGCACGTCCGGGACAGGGGGCGATCAGCCCCAGCATTTT.

The CDR3 sequence is CASSQGASGGTDTQYF. DNA of the CDR3: TGCGCCAGCAGCCAAGGAGCTAGCGGGGGCACAGATACGCAGTATTTT. This rearrangement joins TRBV4-1 to TRBJ2-3; 9 bases agree with TRBD2. This CDR3 has 16 amino acids. The V gene's germline CDR1 is MGHRA and CDR2 YSYEKL. The V gene end was trimmed by 1 base and the J gene end by 1 base; junction bases not matched to a gene: 3.

The CDR3 nucleotides are TGCAGCGTTGCTGGGACACCCTCTGGAAACACCATATATTTT. Translation gives CSVAGTPSGNTIYF. The chain couples TRBV29-1 to TRBJ1-3; perhaps TRBD1 as D (6 bases). CDR3 size: 14 residues. V gave up 4 bases and J gave up 0 bases, with 10 bases separating them. Germline loops: CDR1 SQVTM, CDR2 ANQGSEA.

The genes are TRBV5-1 and TRBJ1-5, with D possibly TRBD1 on 5 matching bases. From germline, CDR1 is SGHRS and CDR2 YFSETQ. V lost 0 bases and J lost 9, with 13 bases in between. The CDR3 has 14 residues. CDR3 sequence (DNA): TGCGCCAGCAGCTTGGACGGGGACGGCCGGCCCCAGCATTTT. The encoded protein is CASSLDGDGRPQHF.

The CDR3: CASNSGHYGYTF. The CDR3, as DNA: TGTGCCAGCAATTCCGGACATTATGGCTACACCTTC. This sequence joins TRBV28 and TRBJ1-2, with D tentatively TRBD1 (5 bases). The V and J ends lost 7 bases and 5 bases respectively, with 11 bases between them. The germline V gene has CDR1 MDHEN and CDR2 SYDVKM. This CDR3 region has 12 residues.

This clone showed up just once. The chain links TRBV27 to TRBJ2-1; TRBD2 agrees at 11 bases. There are 15 residues in the CDR3. CDR1 and CDR2 from the germline V gene are MNHEY and SMNVEV (reference sequence). The V gene end was trimmed by 0 bases and the J gene end by 6 bases; junction bases not matched to a gene: 1. The CDR3 sequence is CASSLSLAGVNEQFF. The DNA of the CDR3 is TGTGCCAGCAGTTTATCACTAGCGGGGGTCAATGAGCAGTTCTTC.

V is TRBV7-9 and J is TRBJ1-1; 7 bases align to TRBD1. J was trimmed by 8 bases and V by 5 bases; bases with no gene match: 8. This CDR3 has 13 amino acids. Germline V lookup: CDR1 SEHNR, CDR2 FQNEAQ (reference sequence). This CDR3 reads CASSLTAQGEAFF. The CDR3 coding sequence is TGTGCCAGCAGCCTTACCGCACAGGGGGAAGCTTTCTTT.

This chain joins TRBV11-2 and TRBJ1-2; D unresolved. Trimming took off 2 bases at V and 3 bases at J, with 10 bases between the two ends. Per germline, CDR1 SGHAT and CDR2 FQNNGV. CDR3 length: 14 amino acids. In nucleotides, the CDR3 is TGTGCCAGCAGCTTATGGGATTCGGACTATGGCTACACCTTC. Residues: CASSLWDSDYGYTF.

The gene calls are TRBV9 and TRBJ1-1; maybe TRBD1 (5 bases). Trimming left V 0 bases short and J 6 bases short, with 9 bases between. Germline values: CDR1 SGDLS, CDR2 YYNGEE. The CDR3 is 13 residues long. CDR3: CASSVGGSPEAFF. The CDR3 DNA reads TGTGCCAGCAGCGTAGGGGGGTCACCTGAAGCTTTCTTT. The whole variable domain, remainder taken from reference TRBV9 and TRBJ1-1, is DSGVTQTPKHLITATGQRVTLRCSPRSGDLSVYWYQQSLDQGLQFLIQYYNGEERAKGNILERFSAQQFPDLHSELNLSSLELGDSALYFCASSVGGSPEAFFGQGTRLTVV.

The chain combines TRBV5-1 with TRBJ2-2; D perhaps matches TRBD2 (5 bases). This CDR3 comprises 16 residues. CDR1 is SGHRS and CDR2 is YFSETQ in the germline V gene. V was cut by 2 bases and J by 2 bases, with 13 bases left in between. CDR3: CASSFGELKNTGELFF. CDR3 sequence (DNA): TGCGCCAGCAGCTTCGGGGAACTCAAAAACACCGGGGAGCTGTTTTTT. Supplemented by reference TRBV5-1 and TRBJ2-2, the full variable domain reads KAGVTQTPRYLIKTRGQQVTLSCSPISGHRSVSWYQQTPGQGLQFLFEYFSETQRNKGNFPGRFSGRQFSNSRSEMNVSTLELGDSALYLCASSFGELKNTGELFFGEGSRLTVL.

This clone was detected only once. The J gene is TRBJ2-5, the V gene TRBV7-3; D might be TRBD1 or TRBD2, each matching 5 bases. Looked up from germline, CDR1 is SGHTA and CDR2 is FQGTGA. V gave up 1 base and J gave up 5 bases, with 14 bases separating them. The CDR3 contains 15 residues. The CDR3 protein is CASSLRGSSSETQYF. For the CDR3, the DNA is TGTGCCAGCAGCTTAAGGGGGTCAAGCTCGGAGACCCAGTACTTC.

The chain uses TRBV5-4 and TRBJ2-7, with TRBD1 identical over 9 bases. The CDR3 has 14 amino acids. Germline V lookup: CDR1 SGHNT, CDR2 YYREEE (reference sequence). J gave up 4 bases and V 3 bases, and 5 bases lay outside the gene matches. This CDR3 is CASSSTGGSYEQYF. The DNA for the CDR3 is TGTGCCAGCAGCTCGACAGGGGGTTCGTACGAGCAGTACTTC.

This chain uses TRBV6-4 with TRBJ2-2; D is uncertain. The CDR3 has 14 amino acids. Germline V CDR1 and CDR2: MRHNA, SNTAGT. V was clipped by 1 base and J by 1 base, with 4 bases between them. The CDR3 DNA reads as TGTGCCAGCAGTGACTTAGAGAACACCGGGGAGCTGTTTTTT. Amino acid sequence: CASSDLENTGELFF.

In this sample, this clone turned up once. The DNA of the CDR3 is TGTGCCATCCGCGGACAGGGGGCCCCTAACACTGAAGCTTTCTTT. Amino acids: CAIRGQGAPNTEAFF. This chain connects TRBV10-3 to TRBJ1-1, with 11 bases identical to TRBD1. The CDR3 loop spans 15 amino acids. Germline-derived CDR1 and CDR2 are ENHRY and SYGVKD. V shed 8 bases and J 2 bases; nucleotides not matched to a gene: 7.

V gene TRBV9 combines with J gene TRBJ2-5; the match to TRBD1 covers 7 bases. The CDR3 is 15 residues long. The junction had 6 bases not matched to a gene; V was cut back by 2 bases and J by 2 bases. Looked up from germline, CDR1 is SGDLS and CDR2 is YYNGEE. CDR3 DNA: TGTGCCAGCAGCGTGAGGGGGCTCGGTCAAGAGACCCAGTACTTC. Its protein is CASSVRGLGQETQYF.

The chain couples TRBV29-1 to TRBJ1-4, with D unresolved. Germline assignment: CDR1 SQVTM and CDR2 ANQGSEA. This CDR3 is 11 amino acids long. The ends were cut back, 5 bases at V and 8 bases at J, with 9 bases in the middle. In DNA form, the CDR3 reads TGCAGCGTTACTTATGGGGAAAAACTGTTTTTT. It encodes CSVTYGEKLFF.